The 31 T cell receptor beta chains reported below all come from one sample, sequenced in a study of CXCR3-negative and CXCR3-positive naive CD8 T cells. Via 5' RACE with UMI labels, TRB cDNA libraries were prepared. TCRdb re-called the 5' RACE reads and shows each CDR3 protein once, DNA omitted. This sample's clone table lists about 53,000 distinct CDR3 sequences. Sequencing was carried out using naive CXCR3- CD8+ T cells from blood. Subset reported: CD45RO-CCR7+CD27+CD95- naive CD8+ T cells lacking CXCR3 (TNR3-). The origin of the receptors is a human donor in good health. Some clones in this sample may be carry-over from other donors' samples.

This chain links TRBV7-6 with TRBJ2-7; the TCRdb D gene call, TRBD1, has no DNA to confirm it. Germline V lookup: CDR1 SGHVS, CDR2 FNYEAQ. The CDR3 extends over 15 amino acids. The CDR3 sequence is CASSYDLSNVYEQYF.

V and J are TRBV5-6 and TRBJ2-7; there is no DNA to check the TCRdb D call of TRBD1. Germline loops: CDR1 SGHDT, CDR2 YYEEEE. The CDR3 is 13 residues long. The CDR3 loop reads CASSSTGYHEQYF.

CDR3 sequence reads: CSVDGTSGRTPQYEQYF. V and J are TRBV29-1 and TRBJ2-7; TCRdb proposes TRBD2, but this gene call is untestable without DNA. Germline V lookup: CDR1 SQVTM, CDR2 ANQGSEA. CDR3 length: 17 residues.

The rearrangement links TRBV4-2 to TRBJ1-1; TCRdb outputs TRBD1, but without DNA this stays unchecked. Germline lookup yields CDR1 LGHNA and CDR2 YNFKEQ. The CDR3 contains 14 residues. The CDR3 is CASSWGTENTEAFF.

The chain couples TRBV2 to TRBJ2-7; without DNA, the TCRdb call of TRBD2 cannot be checked. The CDR3 has 14 amino acids. The germline CDR1 and CDR2 sequences are SNHLY and FYNNEI. This CDR3 is CARKTPGIVYEQYF.

The V and J genes are TRBV29-1 and TRBJ2-7; TCRdb reports TRBD1, a call that lacks DNA to check it against. The CDR3 covers 14 residues. Germline values: CDR1 SQVTM, CDR2 ANQGSEA. The CDR3 region is CSVEAQGRHYEQYF.

The chain links TRBV29-1 to TRBJ2-7; the TCRdb D gene call, TRBD1, has no DNA to confirm it. The length of the CDR3 is 15 residues. Germline V CDR1 and CDR2: SQVTM, ANQGSEA. The CDR3 reads CSVEEWTEGAYEQYF.

The chain employs TRBV6-2 or TRBV6-3 and TRBJ2-5; TCRdb calls TRBD1, which cannot be checked without DNA. The CDR3 contains 15 residues. Germline values: CDR1 MNHEY, CDR2 SVGEGT. The CDR3: CASRQGTGRPETQYF.

V usage is TRBV14 and J usage is TRBJ2-2. Germline V gene data show CDR1 as SGHDN and CDR2 as FVKESK. The CDR3 totals 14 residues. The CDR3 region is CASSQAGNTGELFF.

The CDR3 protein is CASSLVSETQYF. The V and J genes are TRBV7-9 and TRBJ2-5. From germline, CDR1 is SEHNR and CDR2 FQNEAQ (reference sequence). This CDR3 is 12 amino acids long.

The chain joins TRBV29-1 to TRBJ1-2; without DNA, the TCRdb call of TRBD1 cannot be checked. Germline CDR1 SQVTM, CDR2 ANQGSEA. CDR3 size: 14 residues. The CDR3 is CSVNLDRVDYGYTF.

The chain couples TRBV10-3 to TRBJ2-1; TCRdb picks TRBD2, but there is no DNA to check that call. This CDR3 contains 17 residues. The germline V gene encodes CDR1 ENHRY and CDR2 SYGVKD. This CDR3 reads CAISSRDTSGVYNEQFF.

J is TRBJ1-1 and V is TRBV7-2; TCRdb proposes TRBD1, but this gene call is untestable without DNA. The CDR3 is 14 residues long. Germline V gene sequence: CDR1 SGHTA, CDR2 FQGNSA. The chain's CDR3 is CASSLTTGATEAFF.

J is TRBJ1-6 and V is TRBV19. Germline V lookup: CDR1 LNHDA, CDR2 SQIVND (reference sequence). The CDR3 is made up of 14 amino acids. The chain's CDR3 is CASIGGAYNSPLHF.

The V call is TRBV7-2, the J call TRBJ2-2. The CDR3 consists of 15 residues. Germline V CDR1 and CDR2: SGHTA, FQGNSA. The CDR3 reads CASSLVVRSTGELFF. The complete variable domain, with remaining parts taken from reference TRBV7-2 and TRBJ2-2, reads GAGVSQSPSNKVTEKGKDVELRCDPISGHTALYWYRQSLGQGLEFLIYFQGNSAPDKSGLPSDRFSAERTGGSVSTLTIQRTQQEDSAVYLCASSLVVRSTGELFFGEGSRLTVL.

The chain is built from TRBV14 and TRBJ2-7; lacking DNA, the TRBD2 call made by TCRdb goes unchecked. The CDR3 totals 14 residues. In germline, CDR1 is SGHDN, CDR2 FVKESK. CDR3 sequence: CASSQRAGAGEQYF. Complete variable domain (other parts from reference TRBV14 and TRBJ2-7): EAGVTQFPSHSVIEKGQTVTLRCDPISGHDNLYWYRRVMGKEIKFLLHFVKESKQDESGMPNNRFLAERTGGTYSTLKVQPAELEDSGVYFCASSQRAGAGEQYFGPGTRLTVT.

The rearrangement uses TRBV28 and TRBJ2-7; with no DNA, the TCRdb D assignment of TRBD1 cannot be verified. Germline values: CDR1 MDHEN, CDR2 SYDVKM. This CDR3 spans 14 amino acids. CDR3 sequence reads: CASRRDWERYEQYF.

The chain employs TRBV2 and TRBJ2-7; TCRdb calls TRBD1, which cannot be checked without DNA. The germline V gene encodes CDR1 SNHLY and CDR2 FYNNEI. CDR3 length: 12 residues. CDR3 sequence reads: CASRDRVYEQYF.

V and J are TRBV6-2 or TRBV6-3 and TRBJ1-4; checking the TCRdb D call of TRBD1 is not possible without DNA. CDR1 and CDR2 (germline): MNHEY, SVGEGT. This CDR3 comprises 18 residues. The CDR3 loop is CASSPSLPDHTRGRKLFF.

V gene TRBV28 combines with J gene TRBJ2-5; the TCRdb call, TRBD1, lacks DNA for checking. The CDR3 length is 15 residues. Germline values: CDR1 MDHEN, CDR2 SYDVKM. The CDR3: CASSLDSRVEETQYF.

This rearrangement joins TRBV7-9 to TRBJ2-7. The CDR3 covers 16 residues. CDR1 SEHNR and CDR2 FQNEAQ come from the germline V gene (reference sequence). The CDR3 reads CASSLVLGAQTYEQYF.

The gene calls are TRBV21-1 and TRBJ2-7; the D gene TCRdb calls, TRBD1, cannot be checked with no DNA. TRBV21-1 is flagged as a pseudogene. The CDR3 is 14 amino acids. CDR3: CASSDSDTAYEQYF.

V and J are TRBV5-1 and TRBJ2-1; the D gene TCRdb calls, TRBD1, cannot be checked with no DNA. CDR1 SGHRS and CDR2 YFSETQ come from the germline V gene. There are 15 residues in the CDR3. The CDR3 loop reads CASSSLGGAGNEQFF.

This chain uses TRBV5-1 with TRBJ2-3; TCRdb's D call of TRBD1 is untestable without DNA. This CDR3 has 14 amino acids. Germline V lookup: CDR1 SGHRS, CDR2 YFSETQ. The CDR3 sequence: CASSLGGTGDTQYF. The entire variable domain, with the rest obtained from reference TRBV5-1 and TRBJ2-3, is as follows: KAGVTQTPRYLIKTRGQQVTLSCSPISGHRSVSWYQQTPGQGLQFLFEYFSETQRNKGNFPGRFSGRQFSNSRSEMNVSTLELGDSALYLCASSLGGTGDTQYFGPGTRLTVL.

The chain carries TRBV7-2 and TRBJ1-1. This CDR3 is built from 11 residues. Looked up from germline, CDR1 is SGHTA and CDR2 is FQGNSA. CDR3 residues: CASSLNTEAFF.

The chain has TRBV5-1 and TRBJ2-5; the D call of TRBD1 rests on TCRdb alone, since no DNA is present to check it. Germline CDR1 reads SGHRS; CDR2 reads YFSETQ. This CDR3 is built from 15 residues. This CDR3 reads CASSLDAGVQETQYF. Variable domain in full (rest from reference TRBV5-1 and TRBJ2-5): KAGVTQTPRYLIKTRGQQVTLSCSPISGHRSVSWYQQTPGQGLQFLFEYFSETQRNKGNFPGRFSGRQFSNSRSEMNVSTLELGDSALYLCASSLDAGVQETQYFGPGTRLLVL.

The chain joins TRBV20-1 to TRBJ2-3; the TCRdb D gene call, TRBD1, has no DNA to confirm it. The CDR3 length is 15 residues. The V gene's germline CDR1 is DFQATT and CDR2 SNEGSKA (reference sequence). CDR3 protein: CSANSGFSFADTQYF.

The chain has TRBV4-3 and TRBJ2-2; TCRdb's assignment of TRBD2 cannot be checked, as there is no DNA. Per germline, CDR1 LGHNA and CDR2 YSLEER. The CDR3 is 17 amino acids. The CDR3 here is CASSHGPSGENTGELFF.

This CDR3 reads CASSSTRQGSNEKLFF. The gene calls are TRBV28 and TRBJ1-4; absent DNA, TCRdb's TRBD1 call cannot be checked. Germline V gene sequence: CDR1 MDHEN, CDR2 SYDVKM. The CDR3 has 16 amino acids. The full variable domain, in which reference TRBV28 and TRBJ1-4 provide the parts outside the CDR3, is DVKVTQSSRYLVKRTGEKVFLECVQDMDHENMFWYRQDPGLGLRLIYFSYDVKMKEKGDIPEGYSVSREKKERFSLILESASTNQTSMYLCASSSTRQGSNEKLFFGSGTQLSVL.

The genes are TRBV20-1 and TRBJ2-1; the D call from TCRdb, TRBD2, cannot be confirmed without DNA. CDR1 is DFQATT, CDR2 SNEGSKA, per germline (reference sequence). The CDR3 runs to 15 residues. The CDR3 sequence: CSARSPGLVTDEQFF.

V is TRBV6-5 and J is TRBJ1-4. Germline V lookup: CDR1 MNHEY, CDR2 SVGAGI. This CDR3 is 15 amino acids long. CDR3 region: CASSTVGAENEKLFF.